The sequence of this T cell receptor (beta chain) was determined in a study of OX40 agonist ivuxolimab in advanced cancers. Study details: Intravenous ivuxolimab was administered to patients every 2 weeks at 0.01 to 10 mg/kg. Study findings and constraints: Relative to CD4+ cells, CD8+ T cells on average had more expanded clones. Clonal expansion in partial responders at 0.1-3.0 mg/kg ranked among the lowest. Certain nonresponders additionally had low normalized T-cell clonal expansion.

Data came from immunoSEQ multiplex PCR; TCRdb stores just in-frame clones and leaves some out. The sample consists of roughly 80,000 clones, roughly 91% of them appearing once. The CDR3 contains 14 residues. Germline V lookup: CDR1 SGHVS, CDR2 FNYEAQ. A note on this clone: What it recognizes is unknown. Germline is not matched at one junction end, which may reflect a read error.

The receptor's source is an adult with an advanced solid tumor such as melanoma, head and neck, liver or kidney cancer. Here the sequenced sample was CD4+ or CD8+ T cells sorted from blood, taken in a trial of the OX40 agonist ivuxolimab. The chain combines TRBV7-6 with TRBJ2-7; TRBD2 aligns across 10 bases. The CDR3 sequence is CASSLAGVVSEQYF. CDR3 sequence (DNA): TGTGCCAGCAGCCTAGCGGGAGTAGTCTCCGAGCAGTACTTC.